This T cell receptor (beta chain) was sequenced in a study of T cell responses to AZD1222 COVID-19 vaccine. Overall study results and limits: The CD4 TCRs associated with vaccination extended across spike and predominated at 160-218 and 743-854. Nearly half of spike-specific TCRs reportedly target variant regions that are unmutated in the B.1.351 and B.1.1.7 variants. Only after the peak T cell response were repertoires sampled. Spike-specific TCR breadth and depth went up after people got two AZD1222 doses.

A word on this clone: Its antigen remains unidentified.

Sequenced by immunoSEQ multiplex PCR; TCRdb stores in-frame clones only, minus some. The sample lists 100,000 to 150,000 clones; 93% were seen once. V was trimmed by 0 bases and J by 4 bases, leaving 9 bases between them. The CDR3 runs to 15 residues. In germline, CDR1 is MNHEY, CDR2 SVGAGI. The chain links TRBV6-5 to TRBJ1-4; D is ambiguous. This material consisted of peripheral blood, taken on day 0 of AZD1222 vaccination. This clonotype was obtained from an adult in good health. The CDR3 sequence: CASSYSRPFNEKLFF. CDR3 nucleotide sequence: TGTGCCAGCAGTTACTCGCGGCCCTTTAATGAAAAACTGTTTTTT.